This T cell receptor (beta chain) emerged from a study of T-cell reconstitution after alpha-beta-depleted transplantation in children. The study's findings and limits: The main origin of T-cell counts and diversity one year after transplant was newly produced T cells. Reportedly, alpha-beta T cells present about two months post-transplant originated from several hundred expanded clones of graft origin.

Library preparation (for TCRbeta) was performed with unique molecular identifiers. TCRdb called the PCR reads again in MiXCR, with one record for every CDR3 protein. The sample has fewer than 700,000 distinct CDR3 sequences, 10% to 15% seen once. V dropped 4 bases and J dropped 2 bases, with 15 bases sitting between them. The CDR3 totals 15 residues. Germline lookup yields CDR1 MDHEN and CDR2 SYDVKM. This clonotype came up many times. Its matching antigen is unknown. The rearrangement links TRBV28 to TRBJ2-7, with a weak D call TRBD1 (6 bases). Here the sequenced sample was PBMCs, mostly from graft donor cells, taken 360 days after TCRalphabeta/CD19-depleted stem cell transplant. The receptor was derived from a male patient between 10 and 17 years old who had a stem cell transplant for acute myeloid leukemia, so the T cells may come from the graft donor. This chain's CDR3 is CASSSNRESPYEQYF. CDR3 nucleotides: TGTGCCAGCAGTTCAAACAGGGAATCCCCCTACGAGCAGTACTTC. Based on the CDR3 plus reference TRBV28 and TRBJ2-7, the full variable domain is DVKVTQSSRYLVKRTGEKVFLECVQDMDHENMFWYRQDPGLGLRLIYFSYDVKMKEKGDIPEGYSVSREKKERFSLILESASTNQTSMYLCASSSNRESPYEQYFGPGTRLTVT.